The clone carrying this TCR beta chain showed up just a few times. The antigen is not known. This entry belongs to a study of cytomegalovirus exposure and HLA in healthy donors. Notes on the study in general: TCR beta V- and J-gene trimming, according to a later analysis, was linked to a missense DCLRE1C variant. Reports credit the classifier with highly specific, highly sensitive diagnosis of cytomegalovirus status. Upon later analysis, HLA-associated TCR beta chains proved more clonally expanded than other, equally common chains.

Trimming took off 6 bases at V and 3 bases at J, with 18 bases between the two ends. Germline V CDR1 and CDR2: MNHGY, SVAAGI. This CDR3 contains 15 residues. PCR involved 60 Vbeta and 13 Jbeta primers. Study processing details: Tens of millions of unique TCR beta chains, roughly 11 million shared, were counted in a later analysis. Profiling relied on immunoSEQ multiplex PCR, and the TCRdb table lists in-frame clones only, not all of them. That table furnishes V, J and clone size, whereas the DNA furnished D and trimming. There are tens of thousands of clones in the sample; 78% occur only once, and under 5.5% lies in the top ten.

What was sequenced was PBMCs. This rearrangement joins TRBV6-9 to TRBJ2-7, with a weak D call TRBD2 (6 bases). The clonotype was recovered from a middle-aged woman in good health and CMV-seropositive. The CDR3 nucleotides are TGTGCCAGCAGAAAACGCCCTCGGCGGGGCTACGAGCAGTACTTC. Translating it yields CASRKRPRRGYEQYF.